This T cell receptor (beta chain) comes out of a study of blood T cells in healthy people across ages. The overall study: Researchers report that template switching captured about one barcoded beta molecule per two T cells.

The V gene lost 5 bases and the J gene lost 0 bases, with 13 bases spanning the gap. The CDR3 spans 16 residues. Sample-barcoded 5' priming and a J-beta primer mix drove a second PCR of roughly 6 to 12 cycles. TCRdb re-called the 5' RACE reads through MiXCR, storing one row per CDR3 protein. The sample includes roughly 800,000 distinct CDR3 sequences, about a quarter of them seen just once. Each donor was a healthy Caucasian individual from Russia, aged about 6 to 95. This same sample was also part of a study on T cells of mothers and their children. This second study says: Every mother supplied over 9 million TCR beta CDR3 reads and every child about 3 million.

This chain joins TRBV12-3 or TRBV12-4 and TRBJ2-2; D not resolved. The sequence came from a boy younger than 18 in good health. Sample: blood. DNA for the CDR3: TGTGCCAGCAGTCCCCTCACTGGGGCGAACACCGGGGAGCTGTTTTTT. This gives the protein CASSPLTGANTGELFF.